What follows are 7 T cell receptor beta chains derived from one specimen sequenced in a study of T cell changes during pregnancy in multiple sclerosis. Here immunoSEQ multiplex PCR was the method, and the copy in TCRdb shows in-frame clones only, minus some. The sample lists roughly 36,000 clones, roughly 88% occurring once. The starting material was peripheral blood, obtained in the second trimester of pregnancy. Every receptor here comes from a female donor in good health, enrolled as a control in a pregnancy study.

The rearrangement uses TRBV2 and TRBJ2-7; 9 nucleotides align to TRBD2. V shed 7 bases, J shed 1 base, and the junction held 8 bases outside the gene matches. Germline V gene sequence: CDR1 SNHLY, CDR2 FYNNEI. The CDR3 loop spans 15 amino acids. The CDR3 bases are TGTGCCAGCATCAAAGATAGCGGGGGATCCTACGAGCAGTACTTC. This sequence encodes CASIKDSGGSYEQYF.

This chain joins TRBV5-4 and TRBJ2-7; 7 positions agree with TRBD1. The length of the CDR3 is 16 residues. CDR1 is SGHNT and CDR2 is YYREEE in the germline V gene (reference sequence). V lost 3 bases to trimming and J lost 1 base; unmatched junction nucleotides: 10. The CDR3 region has the DNA TGTGCCAGCAGCTCCCGGGACAGCGCAAGTTCCTACGAGCAGTACTTC. It specifies CASSSRDSASSYEQYF.

The chain uses TRBV28 and TRBJ2-1, with 10 bases that match TRBD2. Germline-derived CDR1 and CDR2 are MDHEN and SYDVKM. V gave up 3 bases and J gave up 6 bases; unmatched junction bases: 5. This CDR3 contains 15 residues. For the CDR3, the DNA is TGTGCCAGCAGTTTCCAGCGGGGGGGTTTCAATGAGCAGTTCTTC. As protein: CASSFQRGGFNEQFF.

The chain couples TRBV28 to TRBJ2-5; perhaps TRBD1 as D (7 bases). V dropped 5 bases and J dropped 5 bases, with 18 bases sitting between them. Germline V gene data show CDR1 as MDHEN and CDR2 as SYDVKM. CDR3 length: 15 amino acids. CDR3 sequence reads: CASSAPQGGRETQYF. Written as DNA, the CDR3 is TGTGCCAGCAGTGCTCCCCAGGGGGGTAGGGAGACCCAGTACTTC. The entire variable domain, with the rest obtained from reference TRBV28 and TRBJ2-5, is as follows: DVKVTQSSRYLVKRTGEKVFLECVQDMDHENMFWYRQDPGLGLRLIYFSYDVKMKEKGDIPEGYSVSREKKERFSLILESASTNQTSMYLCASSAPQGGRETQYFGPGTRLLVL.

This chain links TRBV4-2 with TRBJ1-6; 7 bases map to TRBD1. J gave up 10 bases and V 7 bases, and 7 bases lay outside the gene matches. From germline, CDR1 is LGHNA and CDR2 YNFKEQ. CDR3 size: 13 residues. The CDR3 nucleotides read TGTGCCAGCACGGGGACAGTTGGCTCACCCCTCCACTTT. Translated: CASTGTVGSPLHF.

The CDR3 sequence is CAISELSGGLYNEQFF. The CDR3 DNA is TGTGCCATCAGTGAGTTAAGCGGGGGGCTCTACAATGAGCAGTTCTTC. The chain uses TRBV10-3 and TRBJ2-1, with 9 bases lining up with TRBD2. The CDR3 spans 16 residues. CDR1 ENHRY and CDR2 SYGVKD come from the germline V gene. V lost 1 base, J lost 3 bases, and 4 bases stayed unmatched.

This chain uses TRBV5-4 with TRBJ2-1, with D possibly being TRBD1 (6 bases). The germline V gene has CDR1 SGHNT and CDR2 YYREEE (reference sequence). V lost 1 base and J lost 6, with 17 bases in between. This CDR3 is built from 16 residues. The CDR3 region is CASSLRSLLGGNEQFF. Here the CDR3 DNA reads TGTGCCAGCAGCTTGCGGAGCCTACTAGGGGGCAATGAGCAGTTCTTC.